A selection of T cell receptor beta chains follows, all from one sample in a study of cytomegalovirus exposure and HLA in healthy donors. Produced via immunoSEQ multiplex PCR; TCRdb's table is partial and in-frame only. The sample has approximately 87,000 clones, about 76% seen once. The sample was PBMCs. The receptors originated from a woman aged 65 to 85 in good health and CMV-seropositive. Each CDR3 is given with its conserved first and last residue. Each record gives: J gene, clone size, D gene, V gene, CDR3 DNA, CDR3 protein. D genes are given only for firm matches. A row's size may be missing; if present it is once, few, many or a size class.

j_gene: TRBJ2-5; abundance: NA; d_gene: NA; v_gene: TRBV6-6; CDR3nt: TGTGCCAGCAGTTACTCGCAGGAGACCCAGTACTTC; CDR3aa: CASSYSQETQYF
j_gene: TRBJ2-7; abundance: NA; d_gene: TRBD2; v_gene: TRBV18; CDR3nt: TGTGCCAGCTCACCACCGCTTAGCGGGAGGTCCTACGAGCAGTACTTC; CDR3aa: CASSPPLSGRSYEQYF
j_gene: TRBJ2-5; abundance: NA; d_gene: NA; v_gene: TRBV20-1; CDR3nt: TGCAGTGAGAGCGGAGAAGAGACCCAGTACTTC; CDR3aa: CSESGEETQYF
j_gene: TRBJ2-1; abundance: NA; d_gene: NA; v_gene: TRBV2; CDR3nt: TGTGCCAGCAAAACTCAGGGGTACAATGAGCAGTTCTTC; CDR3aa: CASKTQGYNEQFF
j_gene: TRBJ2-1; abundance: NA; d_gene: NA; v_gene: TRBV2; CDR3nt: TGTGCCAGCAGTGAAGCGACGGGTGTTGAGCAGTTCTTC; CDR3aa: CASSEATGVEQFF
j_gene: TRBJ2-5; abundance: NA; d_gene: TRBD2; v_gene: TRBV9; CDR3nt: TGTGCCAGCAGCCCCGGGACTAGCCGAGAGACCCAGTACTTC; CDR3aa: CASSPGTSRETQYF
j_gene: TRBJ2-7; abundance: NA; d_gene: TRBD2; v_gene: TRBV6-5; CDR3nt: TGTGCCAGCAGTTACTCAGGCGGGAGGGCCTCCTACGAGCAGTACTTC; CDR3aa: CASSYSGGRASYEQYF
j_gene: TRBJ2-3; abundance: NA; d_gene: TRBD2; v_gene: TRBV28; CDR3nt: TGTGCCAGCATTCAACTAGCGGGAGGGCGTACCACAAATACGCAGTATTTT; CDR3aa: CASIQLAGGRTTNTQYF
j_gene: TRBJ1-4; abundance: NA; d_gene: TRBD1; v_gene: TRBV18; CDR3nt: TGTGCCAGCTCAGACGGACAGGGGCTTACACTGTTTTTT; CDR3aa: CASSDGQGLTLFF
j_gene: TRBJ2-1; abundance: NA; d_gene: NA; v_gene: TRBV7-3; CDR3nt: TGTGCCAGCAGCTTAGGGCAGGGGATTTACAATGAGCAGTTCTTC; CDR3aa: CASSLGQGIYNEQFF
j_gene: TRBJ2-5; abundance: NA; d_gene: TRBD2; v_gene: TRBV5-1; CDR3nt: TGCGCCAGCAGCTTAGGACTAGCGGACGGGGGAGAGACCCAGTACTTC; CDR3aa: CASSLGLADGGETQYF
j_gene: TRBJ1-5; abundance: NA; d_gene: NA; v_gene: TRBV15; CDR3nt: TGTGCCACCAGCAAACAATATAGCAATCAGCCCCAGCATTTT; CDR3aa: CATSKQYSNQPQHF
j_gene: TRBJ1-1; abundance: NA; d_gene: NA; v_gene: TRBV7-2; CDR3nt: TGTGCCAGCAATTGGACAGCTTTCATGAACACTGAAGCTTTCTTT; CDR3aa: CASNWTAFMNTEAFF
j_gene: TRBJ1-2; abundance: few; d_gene: TRBD1; v_gene: TRBV6-5; CDR3nt: TGTGCCAGCAGTTATACCAGGGGGACAGGCTACACCTTC; CDR3aa: CASSYTRGTGYTF
j_gene: TRBJ2-7; abundance: NA; d_gene: NA; v_gene: TRBV5-1; CDR3nt: TGCGCCAGCAGCATAAAAGGGGTGTCCTCCTACGAGCAGTACTTC; CDR3aa: CASSIKGVSSYEQYF
j_gene: TRBJ2-1; abundance: NA; d_gene: NA; v_gene: TRBV19; CDR3nt: TGTGCCATTGAAAGATACTCGGGGAATGAGCAGTTCTTC; CDR3aa: CAIERYSGNEQFF
j_gene: TRBJ1-6; abundance: NA; d_gene: NA; v_gene: TRBV9; CDR3nt: TGTGCCAGCAATGAGGGAAGTCGGAACGGTAATTCACCCCTCCACTTT; CDR3aa: CASNEGSRNGNSPLHF
j_gene: TRBJ2-7; abundance: NA; d_gene: TRBD2; v_gene: TRBV30; CDR3nt: TGTGCCTGGAGGTCTAGCGGGATCTCCTACGAGCAGTACTTC; CDR3aa: CAWRSSGISYEQYF
j_gene: TRBJ2-4; abundance: NA; d_gene: TRBD2; v_gene: TRBV7-2; CDR3nt: TGTGCCAGCAGCTACGGACTAGCGGGAGGGCTCGACAAAAACATTCAGTACTTC; CDR3aa: CASSYGLAGGLDKNIQYF
j_gene: TRBJ2-6; abundance: NA; d_gene: TRBD1; v_gene: TRBV30; CDR3nt: TGTGCCTGGAAAGGGGGCGCTGGGGCCAACGTCCTGACTTTC; CDR3aa: CAWKGGAGANVLTF
j_gene: TRBJ1-1; abundance: medium-sized; d_gene: NA; v_gene: TRBV10-2; CDR3nt: TGCGCCAGCAGTGAAGGGGCAGGCCCAAAACACTTT; CDR3aa: CASSEGAGPKHF
j_gene: TRBJ2-7; abundance: NA; d_gene: TRBD2; v_gene: TRBV5-5; CDR3nt: TGTGCCAGCAGCTCTAGCGGAGCCCTCTCCTACGAGCAGTACTTC; CDR3aa: CASSSSGALSYEQYF
j_gene: TRBJ1-4; abundance: NA; d_gene: TRBD1; v_gene: TRBV7-9; CDR3nt: TGTGCCAGCAGCCTCCCAGGGGGCGCGGCTGAAAAACTGTTTTTT; CDR3aa: CASSLPGGAAEKLFF
j_gene: TRBJ2-4; abundance: NA; d_gene: TRBD2; v_gene: TRBV7-3; CDR3nt: TGTGCCAGCAGCTTAAACGTAGCGGGGAGGCAGAACATTCAGTACTTC; CDR3aa: CASSLNVAGRQNIQYF
j_gene: TRBJ2-7; abundance: NA; d_gene: NA; v_gene: TRBV5-5; CDR3nt: TGTGCCAGCAGCTTTCCAGACAGTCGCAGCTCCTACGAGCAGTACTTC; CDR3aa: CASSFPDSRSSYEQYF
j_gene: TRBJ2-3; abundance: NA; d_gene: TRBD2; v_gene: TRBV7-6; CDR3nt: TGTGCCAGCAGCCCTACCGGACTAGCGGGAGGAACAGATACGCAGTATTTT; CDR3aa: CASSPTGLAGGTDTQYF
j_gene: TRBJ2-3; abundance: NA; d_gene: NA; v_gene: TRBV5-4; CDR3nt: TGTGCCAGCAGCTTACCTAGTAGTCCAAAGGCAGATACGCAGTATTTT; CDR3aa: CASSLPSSPKADTQYF
j_gene: TRBJ2-1; abundance: NA; d_gene: NA; v_gene: TRBV18; CDR3nt: TGTGCCAGCTCACCCGGGGGATACGAGCAGTTCTTC; CDR3aa: CASSPGGYEQFF
j_gene: TRBJ2-1; abundance: NA; d_gene: TRBD2; v_gene: TRBV11-2; CDR3nt: TGTGCCAGCAGCCCGGGACTAGCGGGTCACAATGAGCAGTTCTTC; CDR3aa: CASSPGLAGHNEQFF
j_gene: TRBJ2-7; abundance: few; d_gene: TRBD2; v_gene: TRBV5-1; CDR3nt: TGCGCCAGCAGCCCGGTAGCGGGAGGAGGAAATGAGCAGTACTTC; CDR3aa: CASSPVAGGGNEQYF
j_gene: TRBJ2-2; abundance: NA; d_gene: TRBD2; v_gene: TRBV18; CDR3nt: TGTGCCAGCTCACCCTCGGCTAGCGGGAGAAACACCGGGGAGCTGTTTTTT; CDR3aa: CASSPSASGRNTGELFF
j_gene: TRBJ2-2; abundance: NA; d_gene: TRBD2; v_gene: TRBV19; CDR3nt: TGTGCCAGTATGCTTCGCGGGGGTAACACCGGGGAGCTGTTTTTT; CDR3aa: CASMLRGGNTGELFF
j_gene: TRBJ1-2; abundance: NA; d_gene: NA; v_gene: TRBV7-2; CDR3nt: TGTGCCAGCAGCTTATTCGGCCGGGAGGTCAGGTGGGGCTATGGCTACACCTTC; CDR3aa: CASSLFGREVRWGYGYTF
j_gene: TRBJ2-7; abundance: NA; d_gene: NA; v_gene: TRBV18; CDR3nt: TGTGCCAGCTCACCATACCGGGACACATCCTACGAGCAGTACTTC; CDR3aa: CASSPYRDTSYEQYF
j_gene: TRBJ2-2; abundance: NA; d_gene: TRBD1; v_gene: TRBV6-1; CDR3nt: TGTGCCAGCACCCCGGGACAGGGGGCACTCGGGGAGCTGTTTTTT; CDR3aa: CASTPGQGALGELFF
j_gene: TRBJ1-2; abundance: NA; d_gene: TRBD1; v_gene: TRBV28; CDR3nt: TGTGCTAGCAGTCCAGGACAGGGGAACTATGGCTACACCTTC; CDR3aa: CASSPGQGNYGYTF
j_gene: TRBJ1-4; abundance: NA; d_gene: TRBD1; v_gene: TRBV5-6; CDR3nt: TGTGCCAGCAGCCCCGACCCGGGACAGGCTAACGAAAAACTGTTTTTT; CDR3aa: CASSPDPGQANEKLFF
j_gene: TRBJ1-3; abundance: NA; d_gene: TRBD1; v_gene: TRBV2; CDR3nt: TGTGCCAGCAGTCCACAGGGGAAGGCGGGAAACACCATATATTTT; CDR3aa: CASSPQGKAGNTIYF
j_gene: TRBJ1-1; abundance: NA; d_gene: NA; v_gene: TRBV5-1; CDR3nt: TGCGCCAGCAGCTTGGGGGACTTTAACACTGAAGCTTTCTTT; CDR3aa: CASSLGDFNTEAFF
j_gene: TRBJ2-7; abundance: NA; d_gene: TRBD1; v_gene: TRBV28; CDR3nt: TGTGCCAGCAGTTTTACCAGGGGGCCACTACGGCAGTACTTC; CDR3aa: CASSFTRGPLRQYF
j_gene: TRBJ2-5; abundance: NA; d_gene: TRBD2; v_gene: TRBV5-1; CDR3nt: TGCGCCAGCAGCTTGGAACCGGGACTACAACAAGAGACCCAGTACTTC; CDR3aa: CASSLEPGLQQETQYF
j_gene: TRBJ2-5; abundance: few; d_gene: TRBD2; v_gene: TRBV5-4; CDR3nt: TGTGCCAGCAGCTTGGCCCGAGCGGGAGATCCCCAGTACTTC; CDR3aa: CASSLARAGDPQYF
j_gene: TRBJ1-1; abundance: NA; d_gene: NA; v_gene: TRBV14; CDR3nt: TGTGCCAGCAGTTACACAGCGAACACTGAAGCTTTCTTT; CDR3aa: CASSYTANTEAFF
j_gene: TRBJ2-7; abundance: NA; d_gene: TRBD2; v_gene: TRBV27; CDR3nt: TGTGCCAGCAGTGGGGGACTAGCGGGAGGCTTTAGGGAGCAGTACTTC; CDR3aa: CASSGGLAGGFREQYF
j_gene: TRBJ2-3; abundance: NA; d_gene: NA; v_gene: TRBV19; CDR3nt: TGTGCCAGTAGGATCAGCGGGTCCTCCACAGATACGCAGTATTTT; CDR3aa: CASRISGSSTDTQYF
j_gene: TRBJ2-5; abundance: NA; d_gene: TRBD2; v_gene: TRBV11-3; CDR3nt: TGTGCCAGCAGCAAAGGCCTAGCGGGAGATCTCCGAGAGACCCAGTACTTC; CDR3aa: CASSKGLAGDLRETQYF
j_gene: TRBJ2-2; abundance: NA; d_gene: NA; v_gene: TRBV6-5; CDR3nt: TGTGCCAGCAGTCCCTTGAGGTGGGCCGGGGAGCTGTTTTTT; CDR3aa: CASSPLRWAGELFF
j_gene: TRBJ2-7; abundance: NA; d_gene: NA; v_gene: TRBV5-1; CDR3nt: TGCGCCAGCAGCTTGGACAGCCGCCCCCCCTACGAGCAGTACTTC; CDR3aa: CASSLDSRPPYEQYF
j_gene: TRBJ2-7; abundance: NA; d_gene: NA; v_gene: TRBV5-5; CDR3nt: TGTGCCAGCAGCATCCACAGTGGCGAGCAGTACTTC; CDR3aa: CASSIHSGEQYF
j_gene: TRBJ1-1; abundance: NA; d_gene: NA; v_gene: TRBV19; CDR3nt: TGTGCCAGTCGTGGGCTTGGGGGGTTGGTCACTGAAGCTTTCTTT; CDR3aa: CASRGLGGLVTEAFF
j_gene: TRBJ2-1; abundance: NA; d_gene: TRBD2; v_gene: TRBV7-3; CDR3nt: TGTGCCAGCAGCTTAATTGCTCGATCTAGCGGGAGCTCCTACAATGAGCAGTTCTTC; CDR3aa: CASSLIARSSGSSYNEQFF
j_gene: TRBJ2-1; abundance: NA; d_gene: TRBD1; v_gene: TRBV19; CDR3nt: TGTGCCAGTAGTCGCGTGACAGGGTACAATGAGCAGTTCTTC; CDR3aa: CASSRVTGYNEQFF
j_gene: TRBJ1-1; abundance: NA; d_gene: TRBD1; v_gene: TRBV2; CDR3nt: TGTGCCAGCAGTCTGAGGGGACAGGGGCGGACTGAAGCTTTCTTT; CDR3aa: CASSLRGQGRTEAFF
j_gene: TRBJ1-5; abundance: NA; d_gene: TRBD1; v_gene: TRBV7-2; CDR3nt: TGTGCCAGCAGCTTAGGACAGGGCCCTAATCAGCCCCAGCATTTT; CDR3aa: CASSLGQGPNQPQHF
j_gene: TRBJ2-4; abundance: NA; d_gene: NA; v_gene: TRBV19; CDR3nt: TGTGCCAGTAGTGGCTCGGGACTTTCAACAGCCAAAAACATTCAGTACTTC; CDR3aa: CASSGSGLSTAKNIQYF
j_gene: TRBJ1-1; abundance: NA; d_gene: NA; v_gene: TRBV20-1; CDR3nt: TGCAGTGCCTTAGGGGCTGAAGCTTTCTTT; CDR3aa: CSALGAEAFF
j_gene: TRBJ2-7; abundance: once; d_gene: NA; v_gene: TRBV7-9; CDR3nt: TGTGCCAGCAGCTCTGACGGGATCTACGAGCAGTACTTC; CDR3aa: CASSSDGIYEQYF
j_gene: TRBJ2-7; abundance: NA; d_gene: NA; v_gene: TRBV27; CDR3nt: TGTGCCAGCAGTTCCCCCGACAGGACCTACGAGCAGTACTTC; CDR3aa: CASSSPDRTYEQYF
j_gene: TRBJ2-5; abundance: NA; d_gene: NA; v_gene: TRBV11-3; CDR3nt: TGTGCCAGCAGCTTAGGGGGAGACACCCAAGAGACCCAGTACTTC; CDR3aa: CASSLGGDTQETQYF